This T cell receptor beta chain was documented in a study of blood T cell repertoires in COVID-19. Study-wide context: The cDNA or gDNA used as material had been derived from T cells, B-cell-depleted T cells, or PBMCs.

Study processing details: Cell counts per sample came from amplifying reference gene primers. The assay was immunoSEQ multiplex PCR, and TCRdb's table has in-frame clones only and misses some. D and trimming come from the DNA, and the V and J calls and clone size come from that table. The data show 250,000 to 300,000 clones, with approximately 82% seen just once and about 3% held by the top ten. Sequenced sample: peripheral blood. The receptor's source is a woman aged 18-35 years with acute or convalescent COVID-19.

In DNA form, the CDR3 reads TGTGCCAGCAGTTACGGGGACACACTGAACTATGGCTACACCTTC. This sequence encodes CASSYGDTLNYGYTF. This chain connects TRBV6-6 to TRBJ1-2; TRBD1 might be the D (6 bases). Germline CDR1 MNHNY, CDR2 SVGAGI (reference sequence). The CDR3 is 15 amino acids. Between the trimmed V and J ends, which lost 2 bases and 2 bases, there was a span of 12 bases.